These 30 T cell receptor beta chains originate from one sample sequenced in a study of beta chain features in type 1 diabetes. The isolated RNA, all of it, was reverse transcribed, so expressed TCRB transcripts were what got sequenced. Only in-frame clones appear in the TCRdb table, and some are missing; sequencing was by immunoSEQ multiplex PCR. Among 900,000 or so clones listed, about a sixth were seen once. Source material: naive CD4+ T cells from blood. The receptors shown here come from a young woman in good health.

The chain carries TRBV6-1 and TRBJ2-1; D may be TRBD1 or TRBD2 (5 bases each). Germline CDR1 MNHNS, CDR2 SASEGT. This CDR3 comprises 14 residues. V was cut by 7 bases and J by 10 bases, with 20 bases left in between. The CDR3 coding sequence is TGTGCCAGCACCACGGGTCATGGGACGAGGGAGCAGTTCTTC. Its protein is CASTTGHGTREQFF.

This chain joins TRBV28 and TRBJ2-3; possible D gene TRBD2, 5 bases. CDR3 length: 17 residues. V lost 7 bases and J 3 bases, leaving 23 bases between the germline ends. CDR1 is MDHEN, CDR2 SYDVKM, per germline. CDR3 protein: CASTGDVTRVVTDTQYF. The CDR3 DNA reads TGTGCCAGCACCGGAGATGTTACTAGGGTCGTTACAGATACGCAGTATTTT.

This clone was seen only a few times. The genes are TRBV28 and TRBJ2-7; D ambiguous. In germline, CDR1 is MDHEN, CDR2 SYDVKM. The CDR3 is made up of 12 amino acids. Trimming cost V 3 bases and J 5 bases, with 8 bases left between them. CDR3 in DNA: TGTGCCAGCAGTTTGGGCAGCCACGAGCAGTACTTC. It encodes CASSLGSHEQYF.

This clone was recorded a few times. This chain joins TRBV4-2 and TRBJ2-1; 7 bases map to TRBD1. The CDR3 length is 15 residues. Germline V gene data show CDR1 as LGHNA and CDR2 as YNFKEQ. V was pared by 3 bases and J by 5 bases, with 7 bases of the junction left unmatched. CDR3 protein: CASSHTGTVNNEQFF. CDR3 DNA: TGTGCCAGCAGCCACACCGGGACAGTTAACAATGAGCAGTTCTTC.

The sample holds a few counts of this clone. The chain has TRBV4-3 and TRBJ2-3, with 7 bases that match TRBD2. V lost 4 bases and J lost 2; bases outside the gene matches: 3. CDR3 size: 14 residues. Germline lookup yields CDR1 LGHNA and CDR2 YSLEER. DNA of the CDR3: TGCGCCAGCAGCCTTACTAGCGACACAGATACGCAGTATTTT. Translated: CASSLTSDTDTQYF.

This rearrangement joins TRBV28 to TRBJ2-3; D unclear. The CDR3 runs to 15 residues. The V gene lost 2 bases and the J gene lost 2 bases, with 11 bases spanning the gap. Germline V gene lookup returns CDR1 MDHEN and CDR2 SYDVKM. Here the CDR3 DNA reads TGTGCCAGCAGTTTAGTACAAACGTCCACAGATACGCAGTATTTT. Translation: CASSLVQTSTDTQYF.

This sequence joins TRBV15 and TRBJ2-1; 13 nucleotides agree with TRBD2. The V segment lost 0 bases and the J segment 9 bases; nucleotides outside the gene matches: 8. The CDR3 sequence is 17 residues long. Looked up from germline, CDR1 is LNHNV and CDR2 is YYDKDF (reference sequence). The CDR3 loop is CATSRDRTSGRASEQFF. CDR3 nucleotides: TGTGCCACCAGCAGAGATCGCACTAGCGGGAGGGCCAGTGAGCAGTTCTTC.

This chain uses TRBV5-6 with TRBJ2-5, with unresolved D. The J call could be wrong; TRBJ2-7 is a better fit for the DNA end. CDR3 length: 12 residues. Germline loops: CDR1 SGHDT, CDR2 YYEEEE. Here the CDR3 DNA reads TGTGCCAGCGGCCGGAGCTCCTACGAGCAGTACTTC. Amino acid sequence: CASGRSSYEQYF.

V and J are TRBV7-9 and TRBJ2-1; no firm D call. CDR3 size: 15 residues. V was trimmed by 5 bases and J by 1 base, leaving 12 bases between them. The germline V gene has CDR1 SEHNR and CDR2 FQNEAQ (reference sequence). CDR3 sequence reads: CASSQKDWSYNEQFF. The CDR3, as DNA: TGTGCCAGCAGCCAAAAAGACTGGTCCTACAATGAGCAGTTCTTC. Combining the CDR3 with reference TRBV7-9 and TRBJ2-1 gives the whole variable domain DTGVSQNPRHKITKRGQNVTFRCDPISEHNRLYWYRQTLGQGPEFLTYFQNEAQLEKSRLLSDRFSAERPKGSFSTLEIQRTEQGDSAMYLCASSQKDWSYNEQFFGPGTRLTVL.

This sequence joins TRBV6-6 and TRBJ1-2; D call uncertain. This CDR3 has 15 amino acids. Germline V gives CDR1 MNHNY, CDR2 SVGAGI (reference sequence). Deletions cut 2 bases from V and 3 bases from J, with 13 bases between. The CDR3 sequence: CASSYGGVGYYGYTF. CDR3 bases: TGTGCCAGCAGTTACGGTGGGGTAGGGTACTATGGCTACACCTTC.

This clone was picked up a small number of times. The same CDR3 can be traced to other DNA sequences in this sample. The chain joins TRBV7-2 to TRBJ2-6; D gene uncertain. The CDR3 sequence is 15 residues long. Germline V gives CDR1 SGHTA, CDR2 FQGNSA. V dropped 0 bases and J dropped 2 bases, with 5 bases sitting between them. The DNA for the CDR3 is TGTGCCAGCAGCTTAGCCGGTGCTGGGGCCAACGTCCTGACTTTC. Its protein is CASSLAGAGANVLTF.

Only a few counts were recorded for this clone. The chain has TRBV7-9 and TRBJ2-3; 7 bases align to TRBD2. This CDR3 comprises 16 residues. CDR1 is SEHNR, CDR2 FQNEAQ, per germline (reference sequence). V shed 1 base and J 2 bases; nucleotides not matched to a gene: 6. CDR3 sequence reads: CASSLGGGRVTDTQYF. DNA of the CDR3: TGTGCCAGCAGCTTAGGGGGCGGGAGAGTCACAGATACGCAGTATTTT.

The sample holds a few counts of this clone. J is TRBJ2-3 and V is TRBV18; D ambiguous. The CDR3 is 15 amino acids. Germline loops: CDR1 KGHSH, CDR2 LQKENI. V lost 3 bases to trimming and J lost 0 bases, with 10 bases between them. The CDR3 protein is CASSPARPSTDTQYF. The CDR3 bases are TGTGCCAGCTCACCGGCGCGGCCTAGCACAGATACGCAGTATTTT.

The V gene is TRBV7-2, the J gene TRBJ2-1; D unclear. V dropped 1 base and J dropped 4 bases, with 11 bases sitting between them. The CDR3 length is 15 residues. Germline V gene lookup returns CDR1 SGHTA and CDR2 FQGNSA. The CDR3 DNA reads as TGTGCCAGCAGCTTAGACAAGACTGGGTACAATGAGCAGTTCTTC. As protein: CASSLDKTGYNEQFF.

Only a few counts were recorded for this clone. The chain employs TRBV18 and TRBJ2-7, with 14 bases identical to TRBD2. CDR1 KGHSH and CDR2 LQKENI come from the germline V gene. The CDR3 is made up of 16 amino acids. V was clipped by 3 bases and J by 7 bases; unmatched bases: 8. The CDR3 loop reads CASSPPGLAGVGEQYF. CDR3 DNA: TGTGCCAGCTCACCCCCGGGACTAGCGGGAGTAGGTGAGCAGTACTTC.

The CDR3 sequence: CASSLALSYEQYF. The CDR3 DNA reads as TGTGCCAGCAGCTTAGCGCTCTCCTACGAGCAGTACTTC. This chain links TRBV7-8 with TRBJ2-5, with unresolved D. The J call is doubtful: the DNA matches TRBJ2-7 better. This CDR3 is built from 13 residues. The germline gives CDR1 SGHVS, CDR2 FQNEAQ.

The rearrangement joins TRBV19 to TRBJ2-2, with TRBD1 matching over 11 bases. Per the germline V gene, CDR1 is LNHDA and CDR2 is SQIVND (reference sequence). This CDR3 spans 14 amino acids. With 5 bases clipped from V and 7 bases from J, the junction kept 3 bases outside the gene matches. The CDR3 protein is CASSGTGGIGELFF. CDR3 sequence (DNA): TGTGCCAGTAGTGGGACAGGGGGTATCGGGGAGCTGTTTTTT.

In its sample, this clone was seen a few times. Different DNA sequences within this sample yield the same CDR3. This chain links TRBV7-2 with TRBJ2-5; D not resolved. CDR1 and CDR2 from the germline V gene are SGHTA and FQGNSA. Trimming took off 1 base at V and 1 base at J, with 7 bases between the two ends. This CDR3 spans 14 amino acids. The CDR3 is CASSLGRSQETQYF. The CDR3 coding sequence is TGTGCCAGCAGCTTAGGTCGCAGCCAAGAGACCCAGTACTTC.

The rearrangement uses TRBV2 and TRBJ2-4, with 9 bases lining up with TRBD1. This CDR3 spans 15 amino acids. J lost 6 bases, V lost 5 bases, and 8 bases had no gene match. Germline V gene sequence: CDR1 SNHLY, CDR2 FYNNEI. CDR3 residues: CASSRFGTGPNIQYF. The CDR3, as DNA: TGTGCCAGCAGTCGGTTCGGGACAGGGCCAAACATTCAGTACTTC.

This clone was counted a single time. The sample contains more than one DNA sequence encoding this CDR3. The V call is TRBV15, the J call TRBJ1-1; D may be TRBD1 (5 bases). From germline, CDR1 is LNHNV and CDR2 YYDKDF (reference sequence). Between the trimmed V and J ends, which lost 0 bases and 2 bases, there was a span of 10 bases. This CDR3 comprises 15 residues. CDR3 in amino acids: CATSRDRVRNTEAFF. The CDR3 coding sequence is TGTGCCACCAGCAGAGACAGGGTTCGTAACACTGAAGCTTTCTTT.

This clone was seen a handful of times. V gene TRBV10-3 combines with J gene TRBJ2-1; D call uncertain. Germline-derived CDR1 and CDR2 are ENHRY and SYGVKD. CDR3 length: 15 amino acids. V was trimmed by 2 bases and J by 7 bases, leaving 15 bases between them. The CDR3 loop is CAISEGFAVRNEQFF. The CDR3 DNA reads TGTGCCATCAGTGAGGGATTTGCGGTTCGTAATGAGCAGTTCTTC.

This clone was counted a few times. The genes are TRBV18 and TRBJ2-7; TRBD1 is a possible D gene (5 bases). Germline CDR1 is KGHSH and CDR2 is LQKENI. Trimming stripped 1 base from V and 1 base from J, with 11 bases between. CDR3 length: 15 residues. CDR3 protein: CASSPRIAGSYEQYF. The CDR3, as DNA: TGTGCCAGCTCACCACGCATAGCAGGGTCCTACGAGCAGTACTTC.

The genes are TRBV25-1 and TRBJ2-2; 8 bases line up with TRBD1. Trimming at V came to 1 base and at J to 5 bases, leaving 6 bases not matched to a gene. The CDR3 spans 16 residues. From germline, CDR1 is MGHDK and CDR2 SYGVNS. The CDR3 loop reads CASSEFRGPGTGELFF. CDR3 nucleotide sequence: TGTGCCAGCAGTGAATTCAGGGGGCCGGGGACCGGGGAGCTGTTTTTT.

This clone showed up just a few times. The chain combines TRBV11-2 with TRBJ1-1, with D unclear. The CDR3 has 13 residues. The V and J ends lost 4 bases and 0 bases respectively, with 6 bases between them. Germline CDR1 is SGHAT and CDR2 is FQNNGV. The CDR3 DNA is TGTGCCAGCAGCTCAACTATGAACACTGAAGCTTTCTTT. Translation: CASSSTMNTEAFF.

The J gene is TRBJ2-5, the V gene TRBV28, with D perhaps TRBD2 (5 bases). Trimming shortened V by 6 bases and J by 9 bases, and 14 bases separated the two germline ends. CDR3 length: 12 residues. The V gene's germline CDR1 is MDHEN and CDR2 SYDVKM. The CDR3 reads CASRPTLAPQYF. In DNA form, the CDR3 reads TGTGCCAGCAGACCCACCCTAGCCCCCCAGTACTTC.

This clone was seen more than once but under ten times. Other DNA sequences in this specimen translate into the identical CDR3. This chain connects TRBV28 to TRBJ2-7; D unresolved. The CDR3 has 12 residues. The ends were cut back, 2 bases at V and 0 bases at J, with 2 bases in the middle. CDR1 MDHEN and CDR2 SYDVKM come from the germline V gene. The CDR3 sequence: CASSLRSYEQYF. CDR3 DNA: TGTGCCAGCAGTTTACGCTCCTACGAGCAGTACTTC.

The chain employs TRBV18 and TRBJ2-7; possible D gene TRBD1, 6 bases. CDR1 is KGHSH, CDR2 LQKENI, per germline. V lost 0 bases and J 5 bases, leaving 11 bases between the germline ends. CDR3 length: 14 residues. In DNA, the CDR3 is TGTGCCAGCTCACCACCGTCCAGGGACAACGAGCAGTACTTC. Protein product: CASSPPSRDNEQYF.

V is TRBV28 and J is TRBJ2-7; D uncertain. Trimming pared 8 bases from V and 2 bases from J, leaving 7 bases between. Per germline, CDR1 MDHEN and CDR2 SYDVKM. The CDR3 is made up of 11 amino acids. The CDR3: CASVGTYEQYF. CDR3 in DNA: TGTGCCAGCGTGGGCACCTACGAGCAGTACTTC.

This clone was found a few times. The rearrangement links TRBV11-1 to TRBJ2-7; D gene uncertain. The V gene's germline CDR1 is SGHAT and CDR2 FQDESV (reference sequence). V lost 4 bases and J lost 0, with 13 bases in between. This CDR3 is built from 15 residues. CDR3: CASSYRSDHSYEQYF. The CDR3 region has the DNA TGTGCCAGCAGCTATCGATCGGACCACTCCTACGAGCAGTACTTC.

V gene TRBV7-6 combines with J gene TRBJ2-3; 13 bases fit TRBD2. V shed 2 bases, J shed 4 bases, and the junction held 9 bases outside the gene matches. Looked up from germline, CDR1 is SGHVS and CDR2 is FNYEAQ. The CDR3 is 18 residues long. CDR3 sequence reads: CASSLSGTSGIGADTQYF. CDR3 sequence (DNA): TGTGCCAGCAGCTTATCCGGGACTAGCGGGATAGGGGCAGATACGCAGTATTTT. The whole variable domain, filled in from reference TRBV7-6 and TRBJ2-3, reads GAGVSQSPRYKVTKRGQDVALRCDPISGHVSLYWYRQALGQGPEFLTYFNYEAQQDKSGLPNDRFSAERPEGSISTLTIQRTEQRDSAMYRCASSLSGTSGIGADTQYFGPGTRLTVL.